Following are 27 T cell receptor beta chains from one sample sequenced in a study of T cell repertoires in cytomegalovirus infection (dated by TCRdb to the late 2010s). For these TCRs, the target antigens are not known. Reading the label with the study, this specimen's treatment or condition is: in vitro stimulation with specific CMV peptide epitopes to enrich CMV-specific T cells. Sequencing took place on an Illumina HiSeq 1500. Through fastp at Q25 and MiXCR, TCRdb rebuilt clones from the public reads, retaining in-frame beta chains. Identical CDR3 protein sequences are pooled into one entry, listed with their most common genes and DNA. This sample lists about 740,000 distinct CDR3 sequences; around 35% were detected once. The ten largest clones represent about 20% of the sample. The source material was cultured PBMCs, sampled from culture after CMV antigen stimulation. The source of these receptors is a human donor in good health (CMV status not recorded). Some clones in this sample may be carry-over from other donors' samples.

The table lists this clonotype with many counts. CDR3: CASSLGGSGAPLHF. The DNA of the CDR3 is TGTGCCAGCAGCTTAGGGGGGTCGGGGGCGCCCCTCCACTTT. The rearrangement uses TRBV7-2 and TRBJ1-6, with a weak D call TRBD1 (6 bases). CDR1 is SGHTA, CDR2 FQGNSA, per germline. Trimming stripped 1 base from V and 13 bases from J, with 14 bases between. There are 14 residues in the CDR3.

This clonotype came up a few times. The chain carries TRBV12-3 or TRBV12-4 and TRBJ2-1; 9 nucleotides align to TRBD1. This CDR3 has 16 residues. After removal of 5 bases from V and 2 bases from J, the junction contained 7 bases not matched to a gene. CDR3 DNA: TGTGCCAGCAGTCCGACAGGGGGGCACCCCTACAATGAGCAGTTCTTC. Translation gives CASSPTGGHPYNEQFF.

This clonotype was seen more than once but under ten times. The V gene is TRBV6-2 or TRBV6-3, the J gene TRBJ1-1; a possible D gene is TRBD1 (6 bases). CDR3 size: 16 residues. The germline V gene encodes CDR1 MNHEY and CDR2 SVGEGT. The V and J ends lost 0 bases and 5 bases respectively, with 16 bases between them. This chain's CDR3 is CASSYSTGGIQTEAFF. The CDR3 DNA sequence: TGTGCCAGCAGTTACTCGACAGGTGGGATACAAACTGAAGCTTTCTTT.

The V and J genes are TRBV28 and TRBJ2-5; 9 nucleotides align to TRBD1. The CDR3 is 15 residues long. J was trimmed by 1 base and V by 5 bases; bases with no gene match: 5. Germline V gives CDR1 MDHEN, CDR2 SYDVKM. CDR3 protein: CASSQGQGPQETQYF. CDR3 bases: TGTGCCAGCAGTCAAGGACAGGGGCCCCAAGAGACCCAGTACTTC.

The chain links TRBV12-3 or TRBV12-4 to TRBJ2-3; a weak D match, TRBD1 (6 bases). CDR3 length: 16 amino acids. Trimming shortened V by 1 base and J by 1 base, and 12 bases separated the two germline ends. The CDR3 loop is CASSLGFRQGTDTQYF. Written as DNA, the CDR3 is TGTGCCAGCAGTTTAGGGTTCAGACAGGGCACAGATACGCAGTATTTT.

The chain carries TRBV12-3 or TRBV12-4 and TRBJ1-2; D might be TRBD1 (6 bases). Between the trimmed V and J ends, which lost 6 bases and 8 bases, there was a span of 16 bases. This CDR3 has 13 residues. The CDR3 sequence is CASSKLQGGGYTF. DNA for the CDR3: TGTGCCAGCAGCAAATTACAGGGAGGAGGCTACACCTTC.

This clonotype has at least ten counts. The chain couples TRBV12-3 or TRBV12-4 to TRBJ1-1; 7 bases map to TRBD1. Losses at the gene ends were 7 bases for V and 5 bases for J; bases not matched to a gene: 7. The CDR3 length is 13 residues. CDR3 sequence reads: CASTLQGRTEAFF. As DNA, the CDR3 is TGTGCCAGCACCTTACAGGGGCGGACTGAAGCTTTCTTT.

This clonotype appeared many times. The V call is TRBV6-2 or TRBV6-3, the J call TRBJ2-7; the match to TRBD2 covers 10 bases. Trimming cost V 5 bases and J 2 bases; bases outside gene matches: 15. This CDR3 region has 18 residues. Germline CDR1 and CDR2: MNHEY and SVGEGT. CDR3 DNA sequence: TGTGCCAGCAGTACCGACCGAGCTAGCGGGAGTTGGGCCTACGAGCAGTACTTC. It codes for CASSTDRASGSWAYEQYF.

Regarding this clonotype: The conserved phenylalanine or tryptophan is not found at the CDR3 terminus, so this likely reflects a read error. This chain uses TRBV12-3 or TRBV12-4 with TRBJ2-7; tentatively, D is TRBD1 (5 bases). This CDR3 region has 13 residues. Trimming removed 3 bases from V and 5 bases from J, with 11 bases in between. The CDR3 sequence is CASSFVGVNEQYL. The CDR3, as DNA: TGTGCCAGCAGTTTCGTAGGGGTCAACGAGCAGTACTTA.

This chain connects TRBV18 to TRBJ2-7, with D maybe TRBD2 (5 bases). CDR1 is KGHSH and CDR2 is LQKENI in the germline V gene. V gave up 3 bases and J gave up 3 bases, with 12 bases separating them. This CDR3 spans 14 amino acids. In nucleotides, the CDR3 is TGTGCCAGCTCACCTACTCCAGCGGACTACGAGCAGTACTTC. This gives the protein CASSPTPADYEQYF.

This clonotype was counted only a few times. This chain links TRBV7-6 with TRBJ1-2; TRBD1 agrees at 7 bases. The J segment lost 4 bases and the V segment lost 5 bases, leaving 10 bases of the junction unmatched. Germline lookup yields CDR1 SGHVS and CDR2 FNYEAQ. The CDR3 has 15 residues. The CDR3 DNA reads as TGTGCCAGCAGCCGGGACAGCCTACCTCGCTATGGCTACACCTTC. Translated, it gives CASSRDSLPRYGYTF.

The chain links TRBV7-2 to TRBJ2-2, with 7 bases identical to TRBD2. J was trimmed by 0 bases and V by 6 bases; bases with no gene match: 7. CDR1 is SGHTA and CDR2 is FQGNSA in the germline V gene. The CDR3 spans 16 residues. CDR3: CASRRTGTTNTGELFF. CDR3 bases: TGTGCCAGCAGACGGACCGGGACTACGAACACCGGGGAGCTGTTTTTT.

This chain uses TRBV19 with TRBJ1-5; 10 bases fit TRBD1. Germline values: CDR1 LNHDA, CDR2 SQIVND (reference sequence). This CDR3 region has 14 residues. V was pared by 7 bases and J by 7 bases, with 7 bases of the junction left unmatched. DNA for the CDR3: TGTGCCAGTACCAGAGGACAGGGGGAACAGCCCCAGCATTTT. Translating it yields CASTRGQGEQPQHF.

This clonotype was counted a few times. V is TRBV12-3 or TRBV12-4 and J is TRBJ2-7; possible D gene TRBD2, 6 bases. The V end was cut by 6 bases, the J end by 6 bases, with 15 bases between. This CDR3 spans 13 amino acids. CDR3 DNA: TGTGCCAGCAGCAATAGCGGAGCCCTCGAGCAGTACTTC. Translated: CASSNSGALEQYF.

V gene TRBV6-1 combines with J gene TRBJ1-3, with a weak D call TRBD1 (5 bases). The V and J ends lost 7 bases and 4 bases respectively, with 11 bases between them. Germline V gene lookup returns CDR1 MNHNS and CDR2 SASEGT. This CDR3 is built from 13 residues. CDR3 sequence: CASTRQRGNTIYF. The CDR3 DNA reads TGTGCCAGCACAAGACAGCGCGGAAACACCATATATTTT.

The chain uses TRBV6-5 and TRBJ1-1; the D is unclear. Trimming left V 6 bases short and J 0 bases short, with 14 bases between. The CDR3 runs to 15 residues. Germline V CDR1 and CDR2: MNHEY, SVGAGI. The CDR3 DNA follows: TGTGCCAGCAGAGCCCACCAGGCGTTGAACACTGAAGCTTTCTTT. Protein: CASRAHQALNTEAFF.

The chain carries TRBV2 and TRBJ2-5; possible D gene TRBD1, 5 bases. CDR3 length equals 14 residues. V lost 5 bases to trimming and J lost 5 bases, with 15 bases between them. From germline, CDR1 is SNHLY and CDR2 FYNNEI. The chain's CDR3 is CASSRAGSAETQYF. CDR3 coding DNA: TGTGCCAGCAGTCGAGCAGGGTCAGCGGAGACCCAGTACTTC.

This clonotype was detected only a few times. The chain links TRBV19 to TRBJ1-6; 7 bases agree with TRBD1. CDR1 is LNHDA and CDR2 is SQIVND in the germline V gene (reference sequence). V dropped 6 bases and J dropped 8; count of bases not matched to a gene: 4. The CDR3 is 13 residues long. The DNA of the CDR3 is TGTGCCAGTAGGCAGGGGGAATATTCACCCCTCCACTTT. Encoded protein: CASRQGEYSPLHF.

This clonotype was recorded many times. The chain carries TRBV7-8 and TRBJ2-2; 7 bases agree with TRBD1. The length of the CDR3 is 13 residues. The germline CDR1 and CDR2 sequences are SGHVS and FQNEAQ. The V segment lost 5 bases and the J segment 7 bases; nucleotides outside the gene matches: 4. The CDR3 DNA follows: TGTGCCAGCAGCGACAGGGTTGGCGGGGAGCTGTTTTTT. It yields the protein CASSDRVGGELFF.

The V gene is TRBV4-3, the J gene TRBJ2-3; 10 nucleotides match TRBD2. V trimming: 0 bases; J trimming: 1 base; junction bases outside the gene matches: 1. CDR3 length: 16 amino acids. The germline V gene encodes CDR1 LGHNA and CDR2 YSLEER. The CDR3 loop is CASSQDGTSGTDTQYF. Here the CDR3 DNA reads TGCGCCAGCAGCCAAGACGGGACTAGCGGCACAGATACGCAGTATTTT.

The chain combines TRBV7-2 with TRBJ2-5; a possible D gene is TRBD2 (6 bases). This CDR3 comprises 16 residues. Germline V lookup: CDR1 SGHTA, CDR2 FQGNSA. The V and J ends lost 5 bases and 3 bases respectively, with 19 bases between them. The CDR3 sequence: CASSPPNAGSKETQYF. CDR3 sequence (DNA): TGTGCCAGCAGCCCACCCAACGCCGGGAGTAAAGAGACCCAGTACTTC.

The chain couples TRBV19 to TRBJ2-1; 12 bases are shared with TRBD2. CDR1 and CDR2 from the germline V gene are LNHDA and SQIVND (reference sequence). Trimming cost V 6 bases and J 7 bases; bases outside gene matches: 4. The CDR3 is 14 residues long. The DNA of the CDR3 is TGTGCCAGTAGGAGGACTAGCGGGGTAAATGAGCAGTTCTTC. Protein: CASRRTSGVNEQFF.

A remark on this clonotype: A read error may explain this, as a much larger clone is one base away. The V gene is TRBV6-1, the J gene TRBJ2-7; D not resolved. This CDR3 spans 13 amino acids. The V gene lost 6 bases and the J gene lost 2 bases, with 11 bases spanning the gap. In germline, CDR1 is MNHNS, CDR2 SASEGT. The CDR3 sequence: CASSWASAYEQYF. In nucleotides, the CDR3 is TGTGCCAGCAGCTGGGCCAGCGCCTACGAGCAGTACTTC.

The sample holds a few counts of this clonotype. A single base separates this from a much larger clone, so it may be a read error. V usage is TRBV7-2 and J usage is TRBJ2-1; D not resolved. The CDR3 is 17 amino acids. Germline CDR1 reads SGHTA; CDR2 reads FQGNSA. CDR3 DNA: TGTGACAGCAACCCGGGCGTCCTACCGAGCTCCTACAATGAGCAGTTCTTC. As protein: CDSNPGVLPSSYNEQFF.

The J gene is TRBJ2-3, the V gene TRBV4-3; 7 bases agree with TRBD2. V shed 1 base, J shed 0 bases, and the junction held 4 bases outside the gene matches. The germline gives CDR1 LGHNA, CDR2 YSLEER. CDR3 length: 16 amino acids. CDR3 loop: CASSQVSGLSTDTQYF. The CDR3 coding sequence is TGCGCCAGCAGCCAAGTTAGCGGGCTCAGCACAGATACGCAGTATTTT.

V gene TRBV7-9 combines with J gene TRBJ2-3; 8 nucleotides agree with TRBD1. V dropped 7 bases and J dropped 5; count of bases not matched to a gene: 8. The CDR3 runs to 14 residues. CDR1 is SEHNR and CDR2 is FQNEAQ in the germline V gene (reference sequence). The CDR3 DNA follows: TGTGCCAGCATCAACAGGGGGTTGAGAGATACGCAGTATTTT. Translated: CASINRGLRDTQYF.

The sample holds a few counts of this clonotype. The V and J genes are TRBV5-6 and TRBJ2-3, with TRBD2 matching over 10 bases. The CDR3 is made up of 15 amino acids. V was pared by 3 bases and J by 5 bases, with 6 bases of the junction left unmatched. The germline V gene has CDR1 SGHDT and CDR2 YYEEEE. CDR3 sequence: CASSSVLAGEDTQYF. For the CDR3, the DNA is TGTGCCAGCAGCTCAGTTCTAGCGGGAGAAGATACGCAGTATTTT.